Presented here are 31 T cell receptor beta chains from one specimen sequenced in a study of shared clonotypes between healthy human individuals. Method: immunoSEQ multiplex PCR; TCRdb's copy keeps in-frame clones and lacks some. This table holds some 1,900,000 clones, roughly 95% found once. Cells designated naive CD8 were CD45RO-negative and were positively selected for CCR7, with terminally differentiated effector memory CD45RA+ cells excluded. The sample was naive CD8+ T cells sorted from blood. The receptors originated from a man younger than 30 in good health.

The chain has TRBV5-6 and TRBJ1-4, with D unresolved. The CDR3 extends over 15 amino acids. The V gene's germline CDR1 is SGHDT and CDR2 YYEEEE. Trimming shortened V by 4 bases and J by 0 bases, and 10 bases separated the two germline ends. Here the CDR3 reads CASSLMGATNEKLFF. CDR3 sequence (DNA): TGTGCCAGCAGCCTAATGGGTGCAACTAATGAAAAACTGTTTTTT.

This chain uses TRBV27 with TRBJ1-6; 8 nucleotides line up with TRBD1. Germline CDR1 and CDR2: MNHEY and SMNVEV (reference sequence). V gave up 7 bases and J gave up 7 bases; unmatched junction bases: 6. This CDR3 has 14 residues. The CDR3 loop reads CASTQTGANSPLHF. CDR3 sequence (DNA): TGTGCCAGCACCCAGACAGGGGCGAATTCACCCCTCCACTTT.

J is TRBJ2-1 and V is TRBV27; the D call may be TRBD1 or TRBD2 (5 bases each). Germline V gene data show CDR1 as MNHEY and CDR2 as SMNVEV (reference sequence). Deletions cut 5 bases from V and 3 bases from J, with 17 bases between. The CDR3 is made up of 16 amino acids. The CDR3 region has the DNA TGTGCCAGCAGTCCCAACTCGGGGCTAGTCTACAATGAGCAGTTCTTC. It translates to CASSPNSGLVYNEQFF.

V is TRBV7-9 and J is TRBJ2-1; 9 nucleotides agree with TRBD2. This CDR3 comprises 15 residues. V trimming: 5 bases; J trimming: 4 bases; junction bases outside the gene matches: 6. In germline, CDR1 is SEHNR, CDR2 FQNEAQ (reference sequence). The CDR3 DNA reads TGTGCCAGCAGCGACACTAGCGGGCCTTACAATGAGCAGTTCTTC. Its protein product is CASSDTSGPYNEQFF.

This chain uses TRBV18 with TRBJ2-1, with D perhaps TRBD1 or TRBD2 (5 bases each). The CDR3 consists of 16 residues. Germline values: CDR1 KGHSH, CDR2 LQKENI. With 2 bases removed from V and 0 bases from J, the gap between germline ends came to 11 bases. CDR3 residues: CASSPRDGVSYNEQFF. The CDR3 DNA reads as TGTGCCAGCTCACCAAGGGACGGTGTCTCCTACAATGAGCAGTTCTTC.

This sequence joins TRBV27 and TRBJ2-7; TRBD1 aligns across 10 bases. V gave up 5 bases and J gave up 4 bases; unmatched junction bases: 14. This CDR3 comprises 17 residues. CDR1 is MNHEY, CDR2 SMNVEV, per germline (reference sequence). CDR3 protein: CASSPSAGDRGGYEQYF. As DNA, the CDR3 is TGTGCCAGCAGTCCCTCGGCTGGGGACAGGGGAGGTTACGAGCAGTACTTC.

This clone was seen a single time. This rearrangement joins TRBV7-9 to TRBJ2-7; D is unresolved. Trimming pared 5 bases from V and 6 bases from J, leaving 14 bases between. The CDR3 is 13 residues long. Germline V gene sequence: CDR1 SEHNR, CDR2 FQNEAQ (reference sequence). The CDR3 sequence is CASSAPLGGEQYF. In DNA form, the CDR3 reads TGTGCCAGCAGCGCCCCCCTCGGCGGCGAGCAGTACTTC.

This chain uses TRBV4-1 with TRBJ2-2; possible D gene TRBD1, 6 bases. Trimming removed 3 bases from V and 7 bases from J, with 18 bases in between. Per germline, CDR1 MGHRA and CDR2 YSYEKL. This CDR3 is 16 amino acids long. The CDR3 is CASSHLTGRAYGELFF. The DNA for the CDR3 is TGCGCCAGCAGCCACCTCACAGGGCGGGCGTACGGGGAGCTGTTTTTT.

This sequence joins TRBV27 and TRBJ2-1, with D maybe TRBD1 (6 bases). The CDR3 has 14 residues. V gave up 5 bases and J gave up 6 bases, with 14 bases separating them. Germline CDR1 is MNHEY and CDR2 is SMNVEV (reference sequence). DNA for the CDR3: TGTGCCAGCAGTCCCCGGGACATCTTCAATGAGCAGTTCTTC. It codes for CASSPRDIFNEQFF.

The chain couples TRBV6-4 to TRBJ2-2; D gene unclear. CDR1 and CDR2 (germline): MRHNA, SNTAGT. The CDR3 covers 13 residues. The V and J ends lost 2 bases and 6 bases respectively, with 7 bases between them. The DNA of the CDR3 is TGTGCCAGCAGTGACACCAGCGCCGGGGAGCTGTTTTTT. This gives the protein CASSDTSAGELFF.

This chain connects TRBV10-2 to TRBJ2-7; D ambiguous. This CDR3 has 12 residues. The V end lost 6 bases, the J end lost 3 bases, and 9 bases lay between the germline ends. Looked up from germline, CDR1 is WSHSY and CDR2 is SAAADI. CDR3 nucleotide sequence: TGCGCCAGCAGCCCGGACGACTACGAGCAGTACTTC. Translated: CASSPDDYEQYF.

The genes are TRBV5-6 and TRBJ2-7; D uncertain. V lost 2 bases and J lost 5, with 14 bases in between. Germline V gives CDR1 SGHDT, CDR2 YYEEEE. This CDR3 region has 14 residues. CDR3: CASSFSLVLHEQYF. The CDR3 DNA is TGTGCCAGCAGCTTTAGTCTGGTCCTCCACGAGCAGTACTTC. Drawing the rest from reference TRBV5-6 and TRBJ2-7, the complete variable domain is DAGVTQSPTHLIKTRGQQVTLRCSPKSGHDTVSWYQQALGQGPQFIFQYYEEEERQRGNFPDRFSGHQFPNYSSELNVNALLLGDSALYLCASSFSLVLHEQYFGPGTRLTVT.

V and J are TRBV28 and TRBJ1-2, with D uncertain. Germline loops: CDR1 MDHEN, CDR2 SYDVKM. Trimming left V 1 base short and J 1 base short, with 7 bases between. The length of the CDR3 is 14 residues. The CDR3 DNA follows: TGTGCCAGCAGTTTATATACGGATAACTATGGCTACACCTTC. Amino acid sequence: CASSLYTDNYGYTF.

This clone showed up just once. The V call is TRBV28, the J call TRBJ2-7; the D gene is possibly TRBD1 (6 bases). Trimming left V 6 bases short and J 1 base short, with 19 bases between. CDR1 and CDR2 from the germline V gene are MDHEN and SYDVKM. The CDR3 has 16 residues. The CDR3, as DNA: TGTGCCAGCAGGGAGCCCGGACAGTCCAGTTCCTACGAGCAGTACTTC. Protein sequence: CASREPGQSSSYEQYF.

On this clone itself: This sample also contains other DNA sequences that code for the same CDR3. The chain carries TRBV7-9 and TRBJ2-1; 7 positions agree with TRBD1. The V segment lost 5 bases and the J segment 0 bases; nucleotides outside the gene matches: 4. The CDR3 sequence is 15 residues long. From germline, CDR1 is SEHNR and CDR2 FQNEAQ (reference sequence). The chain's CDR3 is CASSPRQGSYNEQFF. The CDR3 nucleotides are TGTGCCAGCAGCCCCCGACAGGGCTCCTACAATGAGCAGTTCTTC.

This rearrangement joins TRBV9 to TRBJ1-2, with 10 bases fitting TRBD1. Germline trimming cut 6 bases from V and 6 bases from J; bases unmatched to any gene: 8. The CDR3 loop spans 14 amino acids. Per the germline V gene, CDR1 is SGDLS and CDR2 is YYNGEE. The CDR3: CASTKGQGVNGYTF. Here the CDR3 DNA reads TGTGCCAGCACTAAAGGACAGGGGGTGAATGGCTACACCTTC. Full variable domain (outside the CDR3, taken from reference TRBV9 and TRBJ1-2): DSGVTQTPKHLITATGQRVTLRCSPRSGDLSVYWYQQSLDQGLQFLIQYYNGEERAKGNILERFSAQQFPDLHSELNLSSLELGDSALYFCASTKGQGVNGYTFGSGTRLTVV.

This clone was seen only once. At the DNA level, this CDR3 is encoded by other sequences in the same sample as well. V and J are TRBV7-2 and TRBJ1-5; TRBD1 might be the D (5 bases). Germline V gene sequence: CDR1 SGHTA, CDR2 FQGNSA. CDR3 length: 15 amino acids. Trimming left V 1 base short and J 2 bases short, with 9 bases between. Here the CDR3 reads CASSLGRGGNQPQHF. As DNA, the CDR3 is TGTGCCAGCAGCTTAGGAAGGGGCGGCAATCAGCCCCAGCATTTT. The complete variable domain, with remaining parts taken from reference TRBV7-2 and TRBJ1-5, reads GAGVSQSPSNKVTEKGKDVELRCDPISGHTALYWYRQSLGQGLEFLIYFQGNSAPDKSGLPSDRFSAERTGGSVSTLTIQRTQQEDSAVYLCASSLGRGGNQPQHFGDGTRLSIL.

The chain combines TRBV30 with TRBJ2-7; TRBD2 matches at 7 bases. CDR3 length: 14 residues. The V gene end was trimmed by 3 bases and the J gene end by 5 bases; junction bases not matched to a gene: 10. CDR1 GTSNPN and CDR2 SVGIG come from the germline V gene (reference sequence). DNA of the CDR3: TGTGCCTGGAGCCCCACGGGAGGCTTGGACGAGCAGTACTTC. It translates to CAWSPTGGLDEQYF.

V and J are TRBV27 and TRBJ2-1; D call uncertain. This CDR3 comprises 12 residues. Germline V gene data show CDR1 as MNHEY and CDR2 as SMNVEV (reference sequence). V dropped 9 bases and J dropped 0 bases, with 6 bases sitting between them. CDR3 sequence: CARGCSYNEQFF. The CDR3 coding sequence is TGTGCCAGGGGCTGCTCCTACAATGAGCAGTTCTTC.

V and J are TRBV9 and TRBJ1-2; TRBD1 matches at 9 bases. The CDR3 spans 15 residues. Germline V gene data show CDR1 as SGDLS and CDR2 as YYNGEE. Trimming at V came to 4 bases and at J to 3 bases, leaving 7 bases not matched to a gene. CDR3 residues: CASSPPQGAYYGYTF. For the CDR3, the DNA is TGTGCCAGCAGCCCGCCACAGGGGGCCTACTATGGCTACACCTTC.

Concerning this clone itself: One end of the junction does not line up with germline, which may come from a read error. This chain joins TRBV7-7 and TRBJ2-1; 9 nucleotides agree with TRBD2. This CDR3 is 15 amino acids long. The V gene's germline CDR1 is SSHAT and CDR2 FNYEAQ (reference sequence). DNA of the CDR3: TGTGCTAGCAGCCCCCTAGCGGGGCCGTACAATGAGCAGTTCTTC. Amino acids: CASSPLAGPYNEQFF.

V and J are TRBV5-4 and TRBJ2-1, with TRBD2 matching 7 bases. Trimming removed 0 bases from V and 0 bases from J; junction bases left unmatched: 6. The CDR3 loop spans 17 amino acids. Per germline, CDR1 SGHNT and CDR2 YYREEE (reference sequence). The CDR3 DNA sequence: TGTGCCAGCAGCTTGGGGCCTAGCGGCTTCTCCTACAATGAGCAGTTCTTC. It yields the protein CASSLGPSGFSYNEQFF.

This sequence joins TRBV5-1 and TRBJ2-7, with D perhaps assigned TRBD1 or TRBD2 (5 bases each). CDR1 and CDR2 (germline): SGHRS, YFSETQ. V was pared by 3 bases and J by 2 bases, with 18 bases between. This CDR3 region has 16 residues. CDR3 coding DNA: TGCGCCAGCAGCTGGGCTACCGGGACGCTCGCCTACGAGCAGTACTTC. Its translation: CASSWATGTLAYEQYF. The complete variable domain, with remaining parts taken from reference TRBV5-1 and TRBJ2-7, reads KAGVTQTPRYLIKTRGQQVTLSCSPISGHRSVSWYQQTPGQGLQFLFEYFSETQRNKGNFPGRFSGRQFSNSRSEMNVSTLELGDSALYLCASSWATGTLAYEQYFGPGTRLTVT.

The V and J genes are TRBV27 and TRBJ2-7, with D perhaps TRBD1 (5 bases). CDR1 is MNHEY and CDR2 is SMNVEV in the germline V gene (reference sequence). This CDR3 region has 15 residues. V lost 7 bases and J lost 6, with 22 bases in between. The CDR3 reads CASTHNSGFGSEQYF. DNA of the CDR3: TGTGCCAGCACCCATAACTCAGGGTTCGGAAGCGAGCAGTACTTC.

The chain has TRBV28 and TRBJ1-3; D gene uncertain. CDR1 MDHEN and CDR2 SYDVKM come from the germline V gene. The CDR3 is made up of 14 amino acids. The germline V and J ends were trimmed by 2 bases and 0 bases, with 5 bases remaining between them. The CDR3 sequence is CASSLSDSGNTIYF. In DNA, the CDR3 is TGTGCCAGCAGTTTAAGTGACTCTGGAAACACCATATATTTT.

CDR3 sequence (DNA): TGTGCCAGCAGCCAAAGAACCGGGACAGGGTTATCCTACGAGCAGTACTTC. Protein product: CASSQRTGTGLSYEQYF. V usage is TRBV14 and J usage is TRBJ2-7, with 9 nucleotides matching TRBD1. The CDR3 consists of 17 residues. Trimming at V came to 2 bases and at J to 1 base, leaving 9 bases not matched to a gene. In germline, CDR1 is SGHDN, CDR2 FVKESK. Filled out from reference TRBV14 and TRBJ2-7, the complete variable domain reads EAGVTQFPSHSVIEKGQTVTLRCDPISGHDNLYWYRRVMGKEIKFLLHFVKESKQDESGMPNNRFLAERTGGTYSTLKVQPAELEDSGVYFCASSQRTGTGLSYEQYFGPGTRLTVT.

The CDR3 nucleotides read TGTGCCAGCAGAGCCCGGGGGGGACTCCCCTACGAGCAGTACTTC. Protein product: CASRARGGLPYEQYF. The chain links TRBV6-6 to TRBJ2-7; TRBD2 agrees at 8 bases. V shed 6 bases and J 2 bases; nucleotides not matched to a gene: 9. This CDR3 comprises 15 residues. In germline, CDR1 is MNHNY, CDR2 SVGAGI (reference sequence).

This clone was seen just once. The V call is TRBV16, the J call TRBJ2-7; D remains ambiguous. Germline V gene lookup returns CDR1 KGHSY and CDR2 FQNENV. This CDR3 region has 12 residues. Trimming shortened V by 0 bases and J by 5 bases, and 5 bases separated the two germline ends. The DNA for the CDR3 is TGTGCCAGCAGCCAATCGTTCGACGAGCAGTACTTC. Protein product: CASSQSFDEQYF.

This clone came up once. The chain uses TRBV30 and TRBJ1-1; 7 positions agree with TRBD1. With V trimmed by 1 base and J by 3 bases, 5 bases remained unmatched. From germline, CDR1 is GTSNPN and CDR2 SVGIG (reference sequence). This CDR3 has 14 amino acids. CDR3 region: CAWSGDSLYTEAFF. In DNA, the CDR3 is TGTGCCTGGAGTGGGGACAGCCTATACACTGAAGCTTTCTTT.

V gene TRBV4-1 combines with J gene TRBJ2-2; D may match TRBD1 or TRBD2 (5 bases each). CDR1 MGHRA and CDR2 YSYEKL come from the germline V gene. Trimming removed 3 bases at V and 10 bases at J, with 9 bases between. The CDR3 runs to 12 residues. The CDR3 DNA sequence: TGCGCCAGCAGCCAGGTGGGGACGGAGCTGTTTTTT. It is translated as CASSQVGTELFF.

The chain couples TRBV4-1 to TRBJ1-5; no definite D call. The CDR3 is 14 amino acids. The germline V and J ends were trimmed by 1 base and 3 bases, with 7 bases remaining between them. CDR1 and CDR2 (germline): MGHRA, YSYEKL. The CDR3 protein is CASSQGPYNQPQHF. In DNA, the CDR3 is TGCGCCAGCAGCCAAGGGCCCTACAATCAGCCCCAGCATTTT.